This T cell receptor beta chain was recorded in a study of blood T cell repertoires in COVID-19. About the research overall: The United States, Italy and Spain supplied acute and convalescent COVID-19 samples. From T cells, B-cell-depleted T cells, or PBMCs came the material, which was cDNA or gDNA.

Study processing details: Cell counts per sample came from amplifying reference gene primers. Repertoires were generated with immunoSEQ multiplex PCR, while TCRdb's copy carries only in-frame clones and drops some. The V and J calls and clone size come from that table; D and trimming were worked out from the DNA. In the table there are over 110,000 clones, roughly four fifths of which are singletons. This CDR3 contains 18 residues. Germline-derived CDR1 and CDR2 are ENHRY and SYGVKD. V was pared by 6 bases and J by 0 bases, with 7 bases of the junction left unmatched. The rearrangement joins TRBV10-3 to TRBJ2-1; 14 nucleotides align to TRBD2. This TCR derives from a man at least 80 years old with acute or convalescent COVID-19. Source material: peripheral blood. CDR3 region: CAIRSGTSGRNSYNEQFF. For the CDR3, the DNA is TGTGCCATCAGGAGCGGGACTAGCGGGAGAAACTCCTACAATGAGCAGTTCTTC.